The clone carrying this TCR beta chain was picked up a small number of times. Trimming stripped 0 bases from V and 3 bases from J, with 14 bases between. The CDR3 sequence is 16 residues long. Germline CDR1 MNHNY, CDR2 SVGAGI (reference sequence). This PCR relied on a set of 60 Vbeta primers and 13 Jbeta primers. The repertoire was sequenced with immunoSEQ multiplex PCR; TCRdb's copy has only in-frame clones and lacks some. Of 100,000 to 150,000 clones listed, roughly 80% are singletons. These data originate in a study of cytomegalovirus exposure and HLA in healthy donors. The origin of this receptor is a woman between 40 and 50 years old in good health and CMV-seronegative. The specimen sequenced was PBMCs. V and J are TRBV6-6 and TRBJ2-5; tentative D call: TRBD2 (6 bases). CDR3 nucleotide sequence: TGTGCCAGCAGTTACTCGAAGGGGCGCGGGGAAGAGACCCAGTACTTC. Translated: CASSYSKGRGEETQYF.